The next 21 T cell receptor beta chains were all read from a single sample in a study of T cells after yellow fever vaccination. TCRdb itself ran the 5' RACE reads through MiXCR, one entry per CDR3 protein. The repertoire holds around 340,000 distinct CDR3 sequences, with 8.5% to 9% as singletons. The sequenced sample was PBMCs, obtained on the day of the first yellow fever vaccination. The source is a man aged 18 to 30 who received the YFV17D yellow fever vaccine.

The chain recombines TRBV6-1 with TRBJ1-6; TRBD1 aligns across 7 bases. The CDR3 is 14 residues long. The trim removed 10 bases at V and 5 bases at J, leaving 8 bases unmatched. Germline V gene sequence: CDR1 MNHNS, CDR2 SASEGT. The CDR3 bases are TGTGCCACCAAAGGACAGGACAATAATTCACCCCTCCACTTT. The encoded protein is CATKGQDNNSPLHF.

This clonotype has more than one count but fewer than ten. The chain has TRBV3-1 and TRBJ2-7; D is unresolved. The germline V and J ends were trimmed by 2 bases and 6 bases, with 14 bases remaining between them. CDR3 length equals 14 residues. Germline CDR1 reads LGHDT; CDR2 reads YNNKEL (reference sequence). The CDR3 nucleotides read TGTGCCAGCAGCCAACCCGGACCGATCCTCGAGCAGTACTTC. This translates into CASSQPGPILEQYF.

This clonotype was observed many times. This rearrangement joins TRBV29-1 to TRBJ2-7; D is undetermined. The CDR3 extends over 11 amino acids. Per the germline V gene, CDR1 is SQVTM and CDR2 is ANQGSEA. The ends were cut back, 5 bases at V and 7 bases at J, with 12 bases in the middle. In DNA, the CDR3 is TGCAGCGTTTCGAATGTGGGGGAGCAGTACGTC. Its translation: CSVSNVGEQYV.

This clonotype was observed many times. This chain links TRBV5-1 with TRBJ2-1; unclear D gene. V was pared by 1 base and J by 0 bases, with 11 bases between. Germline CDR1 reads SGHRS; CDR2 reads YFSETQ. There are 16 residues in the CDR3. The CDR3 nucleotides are TGCGCCAGCAGCTTGCTACAGCAGAGCTCCTACAATGAGCAGTTCTTC. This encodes CASSLLQQSSYNEQFF.

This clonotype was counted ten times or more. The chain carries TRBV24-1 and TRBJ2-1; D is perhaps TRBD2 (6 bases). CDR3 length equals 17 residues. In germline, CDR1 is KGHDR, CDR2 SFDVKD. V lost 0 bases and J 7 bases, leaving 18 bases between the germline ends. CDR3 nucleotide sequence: TGTGCCACCAGTGATTTGCCAGTGCGGGGAGGATCTAATGAGCAGTTCTTC. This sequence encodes CATSDLPVRGGSNEQFF.

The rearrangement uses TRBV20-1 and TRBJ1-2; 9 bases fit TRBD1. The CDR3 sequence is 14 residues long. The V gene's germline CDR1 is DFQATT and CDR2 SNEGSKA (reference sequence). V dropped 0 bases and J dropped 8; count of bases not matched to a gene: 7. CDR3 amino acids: CSAREGTGLRGYTF. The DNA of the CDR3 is TGCAGTGCTAGAGAAGGGACAGGGTTGAGGGGCTACACCTTC.

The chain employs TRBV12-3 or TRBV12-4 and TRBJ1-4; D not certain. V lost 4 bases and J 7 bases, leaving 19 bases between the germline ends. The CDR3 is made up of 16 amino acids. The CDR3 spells CASSSSGPPVLEKLFF. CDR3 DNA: TGTGCCAGCAGTTCATCGGGCCCGCCGGTCCTTGAAAAACTGTTTTTT.

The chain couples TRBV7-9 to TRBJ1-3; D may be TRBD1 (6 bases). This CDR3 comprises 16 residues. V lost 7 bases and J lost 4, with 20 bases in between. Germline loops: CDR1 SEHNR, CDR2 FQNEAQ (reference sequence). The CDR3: CASIPDRGTVGNTIYF. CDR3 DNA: TGTGCCAGCATCCCGGACAGAGGGACTGTCGGAAACACCATATATTTT.

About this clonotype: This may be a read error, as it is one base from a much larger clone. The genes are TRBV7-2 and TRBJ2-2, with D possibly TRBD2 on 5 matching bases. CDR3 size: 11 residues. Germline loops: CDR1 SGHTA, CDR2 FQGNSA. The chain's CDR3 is CASSLVGVLFF. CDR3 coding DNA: TGTGCCAGCAGCTTAGTCGGGGTGCTGTTTTTT.

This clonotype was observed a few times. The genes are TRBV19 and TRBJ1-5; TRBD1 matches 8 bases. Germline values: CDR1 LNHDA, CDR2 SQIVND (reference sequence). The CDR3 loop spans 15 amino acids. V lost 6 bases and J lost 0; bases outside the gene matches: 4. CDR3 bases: TGTGCCAGTAGAGAGACAGGGGCTAGCAATCAGCCCCAGCATTTT. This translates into CASRETGASNQPQHF.

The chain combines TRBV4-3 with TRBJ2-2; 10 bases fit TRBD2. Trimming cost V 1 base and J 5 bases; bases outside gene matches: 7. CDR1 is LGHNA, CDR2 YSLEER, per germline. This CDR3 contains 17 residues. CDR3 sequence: CASSQGSSGGLTGELFF. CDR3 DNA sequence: TGCGCCAGCAGCCAAGGTTCTAGCGGGGGATTAACCGGGGAGCTGTTTTTT.

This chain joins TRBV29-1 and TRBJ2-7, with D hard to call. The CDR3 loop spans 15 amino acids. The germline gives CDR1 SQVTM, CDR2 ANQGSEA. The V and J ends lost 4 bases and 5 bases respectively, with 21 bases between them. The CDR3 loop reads CSVGSPGSLMNEQYF. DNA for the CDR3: TGCAGCGTTGGCTCGCCTGGCAGTCTTATGAACGAGCAGTACTTC.

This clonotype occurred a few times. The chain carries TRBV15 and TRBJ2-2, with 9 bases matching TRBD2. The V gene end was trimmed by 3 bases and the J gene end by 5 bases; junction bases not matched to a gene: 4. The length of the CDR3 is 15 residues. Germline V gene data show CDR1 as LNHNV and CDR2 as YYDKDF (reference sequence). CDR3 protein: CATSSSGGYTGELFF. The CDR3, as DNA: TGTGCCACCAGCAGTAGCGGGGGATATACCGGGGAGCTGTTTTTT.

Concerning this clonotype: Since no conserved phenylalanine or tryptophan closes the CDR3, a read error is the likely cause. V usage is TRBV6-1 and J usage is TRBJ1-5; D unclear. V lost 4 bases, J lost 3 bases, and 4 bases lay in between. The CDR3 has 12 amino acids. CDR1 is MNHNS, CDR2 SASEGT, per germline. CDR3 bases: TGTGCCAGCAGTGTACACAATCAGCCCCAGCATGTT. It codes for CASSVHNQPQHV.

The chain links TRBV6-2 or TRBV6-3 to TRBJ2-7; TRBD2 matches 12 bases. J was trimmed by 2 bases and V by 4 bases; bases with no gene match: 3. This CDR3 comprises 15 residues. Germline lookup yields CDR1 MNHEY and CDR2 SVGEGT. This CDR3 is CASSWRTSGAYEQYF. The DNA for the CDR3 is TGTGCCAGCAGTTGGCGGACTAGCGGGGCCTACGAGCAGTACTTC.

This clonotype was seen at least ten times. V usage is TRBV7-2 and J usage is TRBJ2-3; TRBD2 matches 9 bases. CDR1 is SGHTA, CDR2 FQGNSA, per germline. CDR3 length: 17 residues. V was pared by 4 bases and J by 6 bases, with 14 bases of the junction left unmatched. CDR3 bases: TGTGCCAGCAGCTCCTCTTTACTAGCGGGTTCGGTCGATACGCAGTATTTT. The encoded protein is CASSSSLLAGSVDTQYF. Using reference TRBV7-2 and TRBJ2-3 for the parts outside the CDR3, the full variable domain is GAGVSQSPSNKVTEKGKDVELRCDPISGHTALYWYRQSLGQGLEFLIYFQGNSAPDKSGLPSDRFSAERTGGSVSTLTIQRTQQEDSAVYLCASSSSLLAGSVDTQYFGPGTRLTVL.

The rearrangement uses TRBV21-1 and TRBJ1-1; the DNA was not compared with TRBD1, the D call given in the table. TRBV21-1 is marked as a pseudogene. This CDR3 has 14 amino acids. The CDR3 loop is CASSNLGRGGEAFF. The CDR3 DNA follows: TGTGCCAGCAGCAATCTGGGTAGGGGGGGTGAAGCTTTCTTT.

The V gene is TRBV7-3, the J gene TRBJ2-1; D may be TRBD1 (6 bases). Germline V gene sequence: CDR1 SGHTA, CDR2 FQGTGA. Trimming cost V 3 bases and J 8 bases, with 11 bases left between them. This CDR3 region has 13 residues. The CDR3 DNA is TGTGCCAGCAGCTTCCGATACAGGGATGAGCAGTTCTTC. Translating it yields CASSFRYRDEQFF.

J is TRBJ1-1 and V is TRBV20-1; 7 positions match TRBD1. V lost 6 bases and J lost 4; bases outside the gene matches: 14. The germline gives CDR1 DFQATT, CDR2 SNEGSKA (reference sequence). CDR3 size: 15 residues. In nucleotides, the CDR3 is TGCAGTGCAAGGTTCAGGGGGGCGGAGGGCACTGAAGCTTTCTTT. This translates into CSARFRGAEGTEAFF.

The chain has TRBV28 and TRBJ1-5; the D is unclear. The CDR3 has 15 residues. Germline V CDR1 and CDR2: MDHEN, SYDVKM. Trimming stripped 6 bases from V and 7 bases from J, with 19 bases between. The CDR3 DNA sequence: TGTGCCAGCAGCCCCTCGGGCAGGTCGGGACAGCCCCAGCATTTT. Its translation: CASSPSGRSGQPQHF.

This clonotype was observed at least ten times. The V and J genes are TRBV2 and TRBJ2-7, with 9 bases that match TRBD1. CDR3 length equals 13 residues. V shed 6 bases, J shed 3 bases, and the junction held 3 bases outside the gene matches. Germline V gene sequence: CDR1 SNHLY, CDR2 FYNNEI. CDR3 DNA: TGTGCCAGCAGAGGGACAGGGAGCTACGAGCAGTACGTC. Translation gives CASRGTGSYEQYV.